These T cell receptor beta chains were read from a single sample in a study of shared clonotypes between healthy human individuals. Only in-frame clones appear in the TCRdb table, and some are missing; sequencing was by immunoSEQ multiplex PCR. The repertoire has some 2,500,000 clones, less than 95% of them found once; the top ten carry 0.37%. Sequences were obtained from naive CD4+ T cells from PBMCs. Receptors were obtained from a man in his late teens or twenties in good health. Some clones in this sample may be carry-over from other donors' samples. Both conserved end residues are part of each CDR3. Fields, in order: D gene, CDR3 length, clone size, V gene, J gene, CDR3 DNA, CDR3 protein. D genes are given only for firm matches. Where a row states a size, it is once, few, many or the class of an expanded clone; other rows omit it.

D gene: TRBD2; CDR3 length: 17; clone size: -; V gene: TRBV5-1; J gene: TRBJ2-1; CDR3 DNA: TGCGCCAGCAGCCCGCTGTGGCTAGCGGGGGGTTGGGATGAGCAGTTCTTC; CDR3 protein: CASSPLWLAGGWDEQFF
D gene: -; CDR3 length: 13; clone size: once; V gene: TRBV27; J gene: TRBJ1-4; CDR3 DNA: TGTGCCAGCAGTTTCAGGCGGGGTGAAAAACTGTTTTTT; CDR3 protein: CASSFRRGEKLFF
D gene: TRBD1; CDR3 length: 13; clone size: -; V gene: TRBV28; J gene: TRBJ1-2; CDR3 DNA: TGTGCCATTGTGCACAGGGGGAACTATGGCTACACCTTC; CDR3 protein: CAIVHRGNYGYTF
D gene: TRBD2; CDR3 length: 16; clone size: -; V gene: TRBV6-1; J gene: TRBJ2-3; CDR3 DNA: TGTGCCAGCAGTGAAGGGGCGGGAGGCGCCACAGATACGCAGTATTTT; CDR3 protein: CASSEGAGGATDTQYF
D gene: -; CDR3 length: 11; clone size: -; V gene: TRBV5-5; J gene: TRBJ1-2; CDR3 DNA: TGTGCCAGCAGCCCGGACTATGGCTACACCTTC; CDR3 protein: CASSPDYGYTF
D gene: -; CDR3 length: 15; clone size: -; V gene: TRBV7-9; J gene: TRBJ1-4; CDR3 DNA: TGTGCCAGCAGCGCAGGCGGCCAGGGTGGGGAAAAACTGTTTTTT; CDR3 protein: CASSAGGQGGEKLFF
D gene: -; CDR3 length: 19; clone size: -; V gene: TRBV13; J gene: TRBJ2-7; CDR3 DNA: TGTGCCAGCAGCTCCCTGGGGGTTTTTGACCCCCTGGGTAGGTACGAGCAGTACTTC; CDR3 protein: CASSSLGVFDPLGRYEQYF
D gene: -; CDR3 length: 13; clone size: -; V gene: TRBV6-5; J gene: TRBJ2-5; CDR3 DNA: TGTGCCAGCAGCCGTGACAGACAAGAGACCCAGTACTTC; CDR3 protein: CASSRDRQETQYF
D gene: TRBD1; CDR3 length: 14; clone size: -; V gene: TRBV2; J gene: TRBJ2-4; CDR3 DNA: TGTGCCAGCAGTGAGGACAGGGACAAAAACATTCAGTACTTC; CDR3 protein: CASSEDRDKNIQYF
D gene: -; CDR3 length: 15; clone size: -; V gene: TRBV15; J gene: TRBJ2-7; CDR3 DNA: TGTGCCACCAGCAGACTGGGAGGGGGCGAGTTCGAGCAGTACTTC; CDR3 protein: CATSRLGGGEFEQYF
D gene: -; CDR3 length: 17; clone size: -; V gene: TRBV19; J gene: TRBJ1-5; CDR3 DNA: TGTGCCAGTAGTATGGGGGCAGGGAGTTACAGCAATCAGCCCCAGCATTTT; CDR3 protein: CASSMGAGSYSNQPQHF
D gene: -; CDR3 length: 15; clone size: -; V gene: TRBV6-5; J gene: TRBJ2-7; CDR3 DNA: TGTGCCAGCAGTCCGTCGTGGGGGTTGAGCAACGAGCAGTACTTC; CDR3 protein: CASSPSWGLSNEQYF
D gene: -; CDR3 length: 13; clone size: -; V gene: TRBV29-1; J gene: TRBJ2-4; CDR3 DNA: TGCAGCGTGAGCAGGATCAGCAAAAACATTCAGTACTTC; CDR3 protein: CSVSRISKNIQYF
D gene: -; CDR3 length: 12; clone size: -; V gene: TRBV28; J gene: TRBJ2-7; CDR3 DNA: TGTGCCAGCAGTTATTCGGGGTACGAGCAGTACTTC; CDR3 protein: CASSYSGYEQYF
D gene: TRBD2; CDR3 length: 17; clone size: once; V gene: TRBV7-2; J gene: TRBJ2-1; CDR3 DNA: TGTGCCAGCAGCTTAAGCAGCGGGAGTTTTTCCTACAATGAGCAGTTCTTC; CDR3 protein: CASSLSSGSFSYNEQFF
D gene: TRBD1; CDR3 length: 15; clone size: -; V gene: TRBV5-4; J gene: TRBJ2-7; CDR3 DNA: TGTGCCAGCAGCAGAACCGGGACAGGGGTCAACGAGCAGTACTTC; CDR3 protein: CASSRTGTGVNEQYF
D gene: TRBD2; CDR3 length: 15; clone size: -; V gene: TRBV28; J gene: TRBJ2-1; CDR3 DNA: TGTGCCAGCAGTACCCCGGGACTAGCGGGAGTTGAGCAGTTCTTC; CDR3 protein: CASSTPGLAGVEQFF
D gene: TRBD2; CDR3 length: 16; clone size: -; V gene: TRBV6-6; J gene: TRBJ2-2; CDR3 DNA: TGTGCCAGCGTTCCCGGGACTAGCGGATACACCGGGGAGCTGTTTTTT; CDR3 protein: CASVPGTSGYTGELFF
D gene: -; CDR3 length: 14; clone size: -; V gene: TRBV7-8; J gene: TRBJ2-5; CDR3 DNA: TGTGCCAGCAGCTTATCGGGAGTTCAAGAGACCCAGTACTTC; CDR3 protein: CASSLSGVQETQYF
D gene: TRBD1; CDR3 length: 15; clone size: -; V gene: TRBV5-3; J gene: TRBJ1-1; CDR3 DNA: TGTGCCAGAAGCCCATCCACAGGGGTTGATACTGAAGCTTTCTTT; CDR3 protein: CARSPSTGVDTEAFF
D gene: -; CDR3 length: 14; clone size: -; V gene: TRBV6-1; J gene: TRBJ2-1; CDR3 DNA: TGTGCCAGCGGACTGACCCGGACCTACAATGAGCAGTTCTTC; CDR3 protein: CASGLTRTYNEQFF
D gene: -; CDR3 length: 14; clone size: -; V gene: TRBV30; J gene: TRBJ2-1; CDR3 DNA: TGTGCCGGGGCGACGTCGGGGGCCTACAATGAGCAGTTCTTC; CDR3 protein: CAGATSGAYNEQFF
D gene: TRBD2; CDR3 length: 16; clone size: -; V gene: TRBV5-4; J gene: TRBJ2-7; CDR3 DNA: TGTGCCAGCAGCTCCGGGGGGGGAAGAGTGGGCTACGAGCAGTACTTC; CDR3 protein: CASSSGGGRVGYEQYF
D gene: TRBD2; CDR3 length: 13; clone size: -; V gene: TRBV2; J gene: TRBJ2-4; CDR3 DNA: TGTGCCAGCACCCGGGGGAGGGTTAACATTCAGTACTTC; CDR3 protein: CASTRGRVNIQYF
D gene: -; CDR3 length: 11; clone size: -; V gene: TRBV6-5; J gene: TRBJ2-7; CDR3 DNA: TGTGCCAGCAGTCCCCGGTACGAGCAGTACTTC; CDR3 protein: CASSPRYEQYF
D gene: -; CDR3 length: 15; clone size: once; V gene: TRBV4-1; J gene: TRBJ2-1; CDR3 DNA: TGCGCCAGCAGCCAAGGTGGGAGACACTACAATGAGCAGTTCTTC; CDR3 protein: CASSQGGRHYNEQFF
D gene: -; CDR3 length: 14; clone size: few; V gene: TRBV6-1; J gene: TRBJ1-5; CDR3 DNA: TGTGCCAGCAGTGAAGCGCACAGGAATCAGCCCCAGCATTTT; CDR3 protein: CASSEAHRNQPQHF
D gene: -; CDR3 length: 13; clone size: -; V gene: TRBV15; J gene: TRBJ1-3; CDR3 DNA: TGTGCCACCAGCCCAAGCTCTGGAAACACCATATATTTT; CDR3 protein: CATSPSSGNTIYF
D gene: -; CDR3 length: 15; clone size: -; V gene: TRBV5-4; J gene: TRBJ2-2; CDR3 DNA: TGTGCCAGCAGCTTTGACAGGTCTCGCACCGGGGAGCTGTTTTTT; CDR3 protein: CASSFDRSRTGELFF
D gene: -; CDR3 length: 14; clone size: -; V gene: TRBV19; J gene: TRBJ1-1; CDR3 DNA: TGTGCCAGTAGGCGGGGGCAGGGGATCTCTGAAGCTTTCTTT; CDR3 protein: CASRRGQGISEAFF
D gene: -; CDR3 length: 15; clone size: -; V gene: TRBV5-4; J gene: TRBJ2-2; CDR3 DNA: TGTGCCAGCAGCTTTACAGGTGCTAACACCGGGGAGCTGTTTTTT; CDR3 protein: CASSFTGANTGELFF
D gene: -; CDR3 length: 16; clone size: -; V gene: TRBV6-1; J gene: TRBJ2-6; CDR3 DNA: TGTGCCAGCAGTGCCAACAGGGAGGGTGGGGCCAACGTCCTGACTTTC; CDR3 protein: CASSANREGGANVLTF
D gene: -; CDR3 length: 14; clone size: few; V gene: TRBV5-1; J gene: TRBJ1-2; CDR3 DNA: TGCGCCAGCAGCTTGGATCCCTTCGACTATGGCTACACCTTC; CDR3 protein: CASSLDPFDYGYTF
D gene: TRBD2; CDR3 length: 16; clone size: -; V gene: TRBV7-8; J gene: TRBJ2-1; CDR3 DNA: TGTGCCAGCAGCTCCAGACTAGCGGGAGGTAGGAATGAGCAGTTCTTC; CDR3 protein: CASSSRLAGGRNEQFF
D gene: TRBD1; CDR3 length: 15; clone size: -; V gene: TRBV5-4; J gene: TRBJ2-7; CDR3 DNA: TGTGCCAGCAGCTTGGCCGGGACAGGGGCTGGGGAGCAGTACTTC; CDR3 protein: CASSLAGTGAGEQYF
D gene: TRBD2; CDR3 length: 17; clone size: -; V gene: TRBV4-1; J gene: TRBJ2-4; CDR3 DNA: TGCGCCAGCAGCCAAGAGGGTAGCGGGAGGACGGTGAACATTCAGTACTTC; CDR3 protein: CASSQEGSGRTVNIQYF
D gene: -; CDR3 length: 13; clone size: -; V gene: TRBV5-4; J gene: TRBJ2-1; CDR3 DNA: TGTGCCAGCAGCCTACGACGGGGTAATGAGCAGTTCTTC; CDR3 protein: CASSLRRGNEQFF
D gene: -; CDR3 length: 16; clone size: -; V gene: TRBV28; J gene: TRBJ2-2; CDR3 DNA: TGTGCCAGCACCGGTCAGGGTCTTTCGAACACCGGGGAGCTGTTTTTT; CDR3 protein: CASTGQGLSNTGELFF
D gene: TRBD2; CDR3 length: 16; clone size: -; V gene: TRBV6-6; J gene: TRBJ2-3; CDR3 DNA: TGTGCCAGCAGCCACTCGGGGAGGGCTGCACCAGATACGCAGTATTTT; CDR3 protein: CASSHSGRAAPDTQYF
D gene: -; CDR3 length: 13; clone size: -; V gene: TRBV25-1; J gene: TRBJ2-2; CDR3 DNA: TGTGCCAGCACACAGGGCCTAACCGGGGAGCTGTTTTTT; CDR3 protein: CASTQGLTGELFF
D gene: -; CDR3 length: 12; clone size: -; V gene: TRBV30; J gene: TRBJ2-3; CDR3 DNA: TGTGCCTGGAGTGAAGTAGGATATACGCAGTATTTT; CDR3 protein: CAWSEVGYTQYF
D gene: -; CDR3 length: 15; clone size: -; V gene: TRBV4-3; J gene: TRBJ2-3; CDR3 DNA: TGCGCCAGCAGCCAAGATTGGGGTAGCTCGAATACGCAGTATTTT; CDR3 protein: CASSQDWGSSNTQYF
D gene: -; CDR3 length: 15; clone size: -; V gene: TRBV28; J gene: TRBJ2-3; CDR3 DNA: TGTGCCAGCAGTTTGTTAAGCAGGGACACAGATACGCAGTATTTT; CDR3 protein: CASSLLSRDTDTQYF
D gene: -; CDR3 length: 16; clone size: -; V gene: TRBV28; J gene: TRBJ2-2; CDR3 DNA: TGTGCCAGCAGTCCCCCCTACAAAGGGTTTCCCGGGGAGCTGTTTTTT; CDR3 protein: CASSPPYKGFPGELFF
D gene: TRBD2; CDR3 length: 15; clone size: -; V gene: TRBV5-1; J gene: TRBJ2-1; CDR3 DNA: TGCGCCAGCAGCTTACAAGCGGGGATTAACAATGAGCAGTTCTTC; CDR3 protein: CASSLQAGINNEQFF
D gene: -; CDR3 length: 14; clone size: -; V gene: TRBV7-3; J gene: TRBJ2-1; CDR3 DNA: TGTGCCAGCAGCTTAGTCGGGACGACGCCTGAGCAGTTCTTC; CDR3 protein: CASSLVGTTPEQFF
D gene: -; CDR3 length: 15; clone size: -; V gene: TRBV6-5; J gene: TRBJ2-1; CDR3 DNA: TGTGCCAGCAGTTCTTTCTTGGGGGCTGGGGATGAGCAGTTCTTC; CDR3 protein: CASSSFLGAGDEQFF
D gene: -; CDR3 length: 14; clone size: -; V gene: TRBV5-1; J gene: TRBJ2-1; CDR3 DNA: TGCGCCAGCAGCTTGGATATAGGGCTGGGTGAGCAGTTCTTC; CDR3 protein: CASSLDIGLGEQFF
D gene: -; CDR3 length: 15; clone size: -; V gene: TRBV7-9; J gene: TRBJ2-3; CDR3 DNA: TGTGCCAGCAGCTTATCTGAGGTCTTCACAGATACGCAGTATTTT; CDR3 protein: CASSLSEVFTDTQYF
D gene: TRBD2; CDR3 length: 15; clone size: -; V gene: TRBV28; J gene: TRBJ2-1; CDR3 DNA: TGTGCCAGCAGCCGAAGCGGGAGCACCTACAATGAGCAGTTCTTC; CDR3 protein: CASSRSGSTYNEQFF
D gene: TRBD1; CDR3 length: 13; clone size: -; V gene: TRBV29-1; J gene: TRBJ2-7; CDR3 DNA: TGCAGCGTCGCGGGACAGGGGACGTACGAGCAGTACTTC; CDR3 protein: CSVAGQGTYEQYF
D gene: TRBD2; CDR3 length: 15; clone size: -; V gene: TRBV5-1; J gene: TRBJ2-2; CDR3 DNA: TGCGCCAGCAGTAGCATAGCGGGAGCCACCGGGGAGCTGTTTTTT; CDR3 protein: CASSSIAGATGELFF
D gene: -; CDR3 length: 12; clone size: few; V gene: TRBV28; J gene: TRBJ1-2; CDR3 DNA: TGTGCCAGCAGTTTTCAGGGCTATGGCTACACCTTC; CDR3 protein: CASSFQGYGYTF
D gene: -; CDR3 length: 16; clone size: once; V gene: TRBV14; J gene: TRBJ2-7; CDR3 DNA: TGTGCCAGCAGCCACCGGACAGCCTCCAATGGGGCCGAGCAGTACTTC; CDR3 protein: CASSHRTASNGAEQYF
D gene: -; CDR3 length: 15; clone size: -; V gene: TRBV19; J gene: TRBJ1-5; CDR3 DNA: TGTGCCAGTAGTATTATGGGAATTGGCAATCAGCCCCAGCATTTT; CDR3 protein: CASSIMGIGNQPQHF
D gene: -; CDR3 length: 15; clone size: -; V gene: TRBV2; J gene: TRBJ1-5; CDR3 DNA: TGTGCCAGCAGTGAAATGGTGGCGAGCAATCAGCCCCAGCATTTT; CDR3 protein: CASSEMVASNQPQHF
D gene: TRBD1; CDR3 length: 12; clone size: -; V gene: TRBV19; J gene: TRBJ1-5; CDR3 DNA: TGTGCCAGTAGACAGGGGCGACAGCCCCAGCATTTT; CDR3 protein: CASRQGRQPQHF
D gene: TRBD2; CDR3 length: 17; clone size: -; V gene: TRBV7-9; J gene: TRBJ2-5; CDR3 DNA: TGTGCCAGCAGCTTAGGCCCGCGCGGGGGTAGGATAGAGACCCAGTACTTC; CDR3 protein: CASSLGPRGGRIETQYF
D gene: -; CDR3 length: 15; clone size: -; V gene: TRBV6-5; J gene: TRBJ2-3; CDR3 DNA: TGTGCCAGCTCCCCCCCGGGGACGGGACGCGATACGCAGTATTTT; CDR3 protein: CASSPPGTGRDTQYF